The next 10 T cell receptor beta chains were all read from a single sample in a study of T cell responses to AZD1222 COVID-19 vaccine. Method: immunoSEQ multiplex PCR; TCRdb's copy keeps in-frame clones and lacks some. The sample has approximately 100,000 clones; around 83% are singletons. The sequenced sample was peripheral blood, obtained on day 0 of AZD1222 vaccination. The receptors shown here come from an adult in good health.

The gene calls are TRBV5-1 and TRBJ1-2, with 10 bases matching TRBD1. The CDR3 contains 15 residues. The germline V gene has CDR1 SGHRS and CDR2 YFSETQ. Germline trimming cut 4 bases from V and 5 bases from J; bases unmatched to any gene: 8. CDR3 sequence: CASSTSPGQGYGYTF. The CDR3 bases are TGCGCCAGCAGCACTTCCCCGGGACAGGGGTATGGCTACACCTTC.

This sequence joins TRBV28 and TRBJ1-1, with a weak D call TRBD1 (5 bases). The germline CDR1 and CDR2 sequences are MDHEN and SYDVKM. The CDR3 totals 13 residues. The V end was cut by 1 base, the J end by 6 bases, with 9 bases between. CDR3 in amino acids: CASSLSGGAEAFF. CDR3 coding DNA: TGTGCCAGCAGTTTATCCGGGGGGGCTGAAGCTTTCTTT.

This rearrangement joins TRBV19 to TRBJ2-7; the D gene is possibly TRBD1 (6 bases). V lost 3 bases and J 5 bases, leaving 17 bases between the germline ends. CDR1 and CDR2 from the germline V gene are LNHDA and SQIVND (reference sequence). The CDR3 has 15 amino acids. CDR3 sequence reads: CASSILSGELNEQYF. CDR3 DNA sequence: TGTGCCAGTAGTATTCTTTCAGGGGAACTCAACGAGCAGTACTTC. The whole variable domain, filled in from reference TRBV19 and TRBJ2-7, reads DGGITQSPKYLFRKEGQNVTLSCEQNLNHDAMYWYRQDPGQGLRLIYYSQIVNDFQKGDIAEGYSVSREKKESFPLTVTSAQKNPTAFYLCASSILSGELNEQYFGPGTRLTVT.

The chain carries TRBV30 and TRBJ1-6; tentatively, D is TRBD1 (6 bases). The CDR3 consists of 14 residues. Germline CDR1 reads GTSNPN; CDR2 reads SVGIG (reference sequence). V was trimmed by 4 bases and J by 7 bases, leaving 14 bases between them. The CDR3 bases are TGTGCCTGGACCCAAGGACAGAGGAATTCACCCCTCCACTTT. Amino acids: CAWTQGQRNSPLHF.

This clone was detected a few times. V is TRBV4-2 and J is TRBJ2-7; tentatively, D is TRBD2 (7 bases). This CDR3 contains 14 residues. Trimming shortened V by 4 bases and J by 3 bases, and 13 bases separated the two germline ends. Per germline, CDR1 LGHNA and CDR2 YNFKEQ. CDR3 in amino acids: CASSLGGRGYEQYF. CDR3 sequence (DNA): TGTGCCAGCAGCCTCGGGGGGCGGGGCTACGAGCAGTACTTC.

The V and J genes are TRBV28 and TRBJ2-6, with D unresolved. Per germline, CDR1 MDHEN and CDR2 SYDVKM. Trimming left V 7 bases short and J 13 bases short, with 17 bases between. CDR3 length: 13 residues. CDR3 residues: CASTLVGSWVLTF. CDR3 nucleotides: TGTGCCAGCACCCTGGTTGGGTCTTGGGTCCTGACTTTC.

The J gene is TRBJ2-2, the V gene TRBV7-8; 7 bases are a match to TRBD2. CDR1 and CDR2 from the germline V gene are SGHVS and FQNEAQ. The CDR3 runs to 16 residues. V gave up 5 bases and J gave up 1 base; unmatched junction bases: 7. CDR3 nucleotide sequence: TGTGCCAGCAGCCAAAGGACTAGACAGAACACCGGGGAGCTGTTTTTT. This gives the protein CASSQRTRQNTGELFF.

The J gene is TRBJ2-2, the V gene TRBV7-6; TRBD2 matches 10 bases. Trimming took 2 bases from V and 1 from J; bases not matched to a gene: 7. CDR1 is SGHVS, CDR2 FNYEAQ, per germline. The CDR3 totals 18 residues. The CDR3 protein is CASSLPPLAGGNTGELFF. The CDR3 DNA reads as TGTGCCAGCAGCTTACCACCCTTAGCGGGAGGGAACACCGGGGAGCTGTTTTTT.

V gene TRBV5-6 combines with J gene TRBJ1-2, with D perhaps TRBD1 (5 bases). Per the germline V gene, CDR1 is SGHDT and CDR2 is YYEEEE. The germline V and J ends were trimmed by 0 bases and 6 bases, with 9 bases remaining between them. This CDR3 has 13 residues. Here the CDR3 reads CASSLGGTHGYTF. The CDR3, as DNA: TGTGCCAGCAGCTTGGGGGGGACTCATGGCTACACCTTC.

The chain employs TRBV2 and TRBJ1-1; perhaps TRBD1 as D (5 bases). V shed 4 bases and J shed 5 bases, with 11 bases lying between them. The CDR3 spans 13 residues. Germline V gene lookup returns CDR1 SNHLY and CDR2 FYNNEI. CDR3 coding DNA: TGTGCCAGCAGTGGGGGAAAGGGGACTGAAGCTTTCTTT. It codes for CASSGGKGTEAFF.